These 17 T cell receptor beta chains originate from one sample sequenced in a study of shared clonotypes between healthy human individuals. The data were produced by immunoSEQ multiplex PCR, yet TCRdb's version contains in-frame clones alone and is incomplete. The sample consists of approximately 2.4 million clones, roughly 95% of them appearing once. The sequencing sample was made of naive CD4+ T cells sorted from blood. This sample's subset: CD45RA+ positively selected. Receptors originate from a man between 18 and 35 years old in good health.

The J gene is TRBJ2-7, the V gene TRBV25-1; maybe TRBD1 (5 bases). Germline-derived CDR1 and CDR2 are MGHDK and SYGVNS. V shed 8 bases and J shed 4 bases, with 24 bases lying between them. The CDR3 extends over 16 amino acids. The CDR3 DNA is TGTGCCAGCCCTAACCCCAGGGTCCCTCCCTGGTACGAGCAGTACTTC. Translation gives CASPNPRVPPWYEQYF.

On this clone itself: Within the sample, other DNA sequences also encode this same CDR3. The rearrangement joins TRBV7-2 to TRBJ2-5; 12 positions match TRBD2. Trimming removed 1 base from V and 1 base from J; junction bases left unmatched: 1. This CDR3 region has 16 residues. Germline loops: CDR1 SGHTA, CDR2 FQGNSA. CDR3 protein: CASSLGLAGVQETQYF. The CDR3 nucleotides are TGTGCCAGCAGCTTAGGACTAGCGGGAGTCCAAGAGACCCAGTACTTC.

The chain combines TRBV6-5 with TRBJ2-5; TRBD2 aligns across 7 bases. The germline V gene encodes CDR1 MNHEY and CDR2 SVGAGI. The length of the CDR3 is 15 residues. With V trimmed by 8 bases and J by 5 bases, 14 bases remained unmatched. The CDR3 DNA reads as TGTGCCAGCTCCCGGGGCAGTCCGCGGGGGGAGACCCAGTACTTC. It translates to CASSRGSPRGETQYF.

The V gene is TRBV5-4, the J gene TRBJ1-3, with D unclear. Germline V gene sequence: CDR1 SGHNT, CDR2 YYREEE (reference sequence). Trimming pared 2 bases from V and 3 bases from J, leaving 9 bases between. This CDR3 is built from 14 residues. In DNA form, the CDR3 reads TGTGCCAGCAGCTTTGAGACGTTTGGAAACACCATATATTTT. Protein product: CASSFETFGNTIYF.

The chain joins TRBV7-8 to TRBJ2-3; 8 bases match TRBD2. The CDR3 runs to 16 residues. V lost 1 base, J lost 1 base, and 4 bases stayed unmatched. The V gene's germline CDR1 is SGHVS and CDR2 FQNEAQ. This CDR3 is CASSLVMRGGTDTQYF. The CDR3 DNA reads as TGTGCCAGCAGCTTAGTAATGCGGGGGGGCACAGATACGCAGTATTTT.

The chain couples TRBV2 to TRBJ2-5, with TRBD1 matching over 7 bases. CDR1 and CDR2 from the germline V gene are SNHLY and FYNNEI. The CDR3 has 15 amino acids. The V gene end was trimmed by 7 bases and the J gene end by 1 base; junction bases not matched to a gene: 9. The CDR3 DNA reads TGTGCCAGCACCGTAACTGACAGGGTCCAAGAGACCCAGTACTTC. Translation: CASTVTDRVQETQYF.

The CDR3 protein is CASSLVIAGGWTEAFF. The CDR3 DNA reads as TGTGCCAGCAGCTTAGTTATTGCAGGGGGATGGACTGAAGCTTTCTTT. The rearrangement joins TRBV11-2 to TRBJ1-1; 7 positions match TRBD1. J gave up 5 bases and V 1 base, and 10 bases lay outside the gene matches. Germline CDR1 SGHAT, CDR2 FQNNGV. The CDR3 is 16 residues long.

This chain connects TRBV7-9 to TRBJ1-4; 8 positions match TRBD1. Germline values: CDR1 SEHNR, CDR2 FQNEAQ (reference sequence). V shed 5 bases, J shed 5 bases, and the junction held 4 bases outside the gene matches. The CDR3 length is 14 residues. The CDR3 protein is CASSPRTGNEKLFF. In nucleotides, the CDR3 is TGTGCCAGCAGCCCCCGGACAGGGAATGAAAAACTGTTTTTT.

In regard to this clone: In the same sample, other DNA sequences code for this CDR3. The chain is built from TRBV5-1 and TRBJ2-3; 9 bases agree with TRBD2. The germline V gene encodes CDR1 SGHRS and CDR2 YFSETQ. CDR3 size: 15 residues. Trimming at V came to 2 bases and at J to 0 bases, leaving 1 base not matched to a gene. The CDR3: CASSFSGGSTDTQYF. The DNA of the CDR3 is TGCGCCAGCAGCTTTAGCGGGGGCAGCACAGATACGCAGTATTTT.

The CDR3 reads CASSLQGGNNEQFF. The CDR3 coding sequence is TGTGCCAGCAGCCTCCAGGGAGGGAACAATGAGCAGTTCTTC. The rearrangement links TRBV11-2 to TRBJ2-1; 7 nucleotides line up with TRBD2. V gave up 5 bases and J gave up 5 bases; unmatched junction bases: 6. Germline V gene lookup returns CDR1 SGHAT and CDR2 FQNNGV. CDR3 length: 14 amino acids. Full variable domain (outside the CDR3, taken from reference TRBV11-2 and TRBJ2-1): EAGVAQSPRYKIIEKRQSVAFWCNPISGHATLYWYQQILGQGPKLLIQFQNNGVVDDSQLPKDRFSAERLKGVDSTLKIQPAKLEDSAVYLCASSLQGGNNEQFFGPGTRLTVL.

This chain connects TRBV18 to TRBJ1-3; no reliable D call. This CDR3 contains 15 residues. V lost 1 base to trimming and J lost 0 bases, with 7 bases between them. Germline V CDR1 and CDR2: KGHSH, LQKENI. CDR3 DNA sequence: TGTGCCAGCTCACCACGGGAGTACTCTGGAAACACCATATATTTT. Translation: CASSPREYSGNTIYF.

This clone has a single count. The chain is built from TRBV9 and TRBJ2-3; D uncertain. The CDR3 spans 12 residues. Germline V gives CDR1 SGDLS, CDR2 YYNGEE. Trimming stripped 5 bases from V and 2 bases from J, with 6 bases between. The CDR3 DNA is TGTGCCAGCAGTCAGTACACAGATACGCAGTATTTT. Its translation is CASSQYTDTQYF.

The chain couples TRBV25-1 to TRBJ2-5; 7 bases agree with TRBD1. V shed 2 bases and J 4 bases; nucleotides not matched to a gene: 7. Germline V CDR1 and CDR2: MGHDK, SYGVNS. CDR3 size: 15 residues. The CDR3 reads CASSEGQVAGETQYF. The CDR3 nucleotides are TGTGCCAGCAGTGAAGGACAGGTCGCGGGAGAGACCCAGTACTTC.

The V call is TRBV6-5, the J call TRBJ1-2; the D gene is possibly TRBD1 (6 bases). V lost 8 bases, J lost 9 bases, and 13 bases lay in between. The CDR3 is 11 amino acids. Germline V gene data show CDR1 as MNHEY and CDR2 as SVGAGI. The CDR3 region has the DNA TGTGCCAGCGGTCAGGGGCCACGCTACACCTTC. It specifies CASGQGPRYTF.

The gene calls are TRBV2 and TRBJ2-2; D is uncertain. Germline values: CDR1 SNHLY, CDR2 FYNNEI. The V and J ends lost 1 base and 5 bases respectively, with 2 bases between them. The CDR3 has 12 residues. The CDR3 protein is CASSEVTGELFF. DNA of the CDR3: TGTGCCAGCAGTGAAGTTACCGGGGAGCTGTTTTTT.

The CDR3 protein is CASTDGTVNNSPLHF. The DNA of the CDR3 is TGTGCCAGCACTGATGGGACAGTAAACAATTCACCCCTCCACTTT. The chain is built from TRBV6-1 and TRBJ1-6; 7 positions match TRBD1. V lost 7 bases, J lost 7 bases, and 10 bases stayed unmatched. Per germline, CDR1 MNHNS and CDR2 SASEGT. CDR3 length equals 15 residues.

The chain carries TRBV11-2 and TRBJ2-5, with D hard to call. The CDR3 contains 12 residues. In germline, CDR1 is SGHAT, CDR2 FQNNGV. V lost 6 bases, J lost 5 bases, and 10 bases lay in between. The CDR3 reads CASRFIGETQYF. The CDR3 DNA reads TGTGCCAGCAGGTTTATTGGGGAGACCCAGTACTTC.